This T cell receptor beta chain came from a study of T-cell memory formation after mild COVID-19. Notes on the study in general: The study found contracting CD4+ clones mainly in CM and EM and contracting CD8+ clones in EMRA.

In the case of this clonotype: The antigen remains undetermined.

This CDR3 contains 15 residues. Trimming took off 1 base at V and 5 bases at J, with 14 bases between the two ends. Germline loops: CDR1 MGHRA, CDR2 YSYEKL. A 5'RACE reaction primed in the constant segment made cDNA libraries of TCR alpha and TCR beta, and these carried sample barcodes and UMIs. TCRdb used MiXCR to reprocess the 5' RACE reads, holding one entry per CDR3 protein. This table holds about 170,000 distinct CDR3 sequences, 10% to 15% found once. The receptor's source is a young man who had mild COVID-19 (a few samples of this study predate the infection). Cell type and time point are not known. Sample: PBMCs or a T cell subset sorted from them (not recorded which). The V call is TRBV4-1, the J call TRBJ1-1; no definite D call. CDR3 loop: CASSQAARRATEAFF. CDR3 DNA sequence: TGCGCCAGCAGCCAAGCTGCCAGGAGGGCAACTGAAGCTTTCTTT.